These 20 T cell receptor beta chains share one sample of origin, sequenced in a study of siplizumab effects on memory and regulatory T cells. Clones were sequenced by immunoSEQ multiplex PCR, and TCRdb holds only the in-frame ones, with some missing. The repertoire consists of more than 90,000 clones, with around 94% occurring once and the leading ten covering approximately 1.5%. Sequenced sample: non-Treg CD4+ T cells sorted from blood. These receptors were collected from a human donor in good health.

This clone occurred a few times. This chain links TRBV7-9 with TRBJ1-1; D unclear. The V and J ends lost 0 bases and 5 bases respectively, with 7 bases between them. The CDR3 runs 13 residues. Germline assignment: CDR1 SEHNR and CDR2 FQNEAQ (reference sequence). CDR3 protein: CASSLAEGTEAFF. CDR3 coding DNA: TGTGCCAGCAGCTTAGCTGAGGGTACTGAAGCTTTCTTT. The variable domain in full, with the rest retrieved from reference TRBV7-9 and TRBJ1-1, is DTGVSQNPRHKITKRGQNVTFRCDPISEHNRLYWYRQTLGQGPEFLTYFQNEAQLEKSRLLSDRFSAERPKGSFSTLEIQRTEQGDSAMYLCASSLAEGTEAFFGQGTRLTVV.

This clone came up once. CDR3: CASSEDYRRPQETQYF. In DNA, the CDR3 is TGTGCCAGCAGTGAAGATTACAGGAGACCGCAAGAGACCCAGTACTTC. V usage is TRBV6-1 and J usage is TRBJ2-5; maybe TRBD1 (5 bases). This CDR3 comprises 16 residues. Trimming removed 1 base at V and 2 bases at J, with 14 bases between. Per germline, CDR1 MNHNS and CDR2 SASEGT.

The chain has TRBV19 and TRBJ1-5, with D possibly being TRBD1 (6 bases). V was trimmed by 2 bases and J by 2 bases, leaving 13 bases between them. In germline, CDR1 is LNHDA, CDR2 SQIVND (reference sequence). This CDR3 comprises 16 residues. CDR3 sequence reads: CASSINEGGRNQPQHF. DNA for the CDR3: TGTGCCAGTAGTATAAATGAGGGGGGACGCAATCAGCCCCAGCATTTT.

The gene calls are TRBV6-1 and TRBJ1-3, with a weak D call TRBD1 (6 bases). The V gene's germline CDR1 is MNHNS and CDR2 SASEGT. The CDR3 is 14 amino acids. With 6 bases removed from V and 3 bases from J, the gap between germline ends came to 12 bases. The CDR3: CASRKDRFGNTIYF. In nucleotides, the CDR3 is TGTGCCAGCAGGAAGGACAGATTTGGAAACACCATATATTTT.

CDR3 coding DNA: TGCAGCGTTGCTCCCCGCGGTCATACGCAGTATTTT. It codes for CSVAPRGHTQYF. The chain carries TRBV29-1 and TRBJ2-3; D ambiguous. Trimming took 4 bases from V and 7 from J, leaving 12 bases between them. This CDR3 spans 12 amino acids. The germline V gene has CDR1 SQVTM and CDR2 ANQGSEA.

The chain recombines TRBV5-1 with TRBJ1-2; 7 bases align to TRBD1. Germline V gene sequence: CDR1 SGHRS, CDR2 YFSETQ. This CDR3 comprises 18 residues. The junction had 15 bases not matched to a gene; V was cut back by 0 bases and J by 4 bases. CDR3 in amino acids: CASSLAQSYRQGSYGYTF. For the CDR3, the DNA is TGCGCCAGCAGCTTGGCGCAATCATACAGACAGGGATCCTATGGCTACACCTTC.

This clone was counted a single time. CDR3 coding DNA: TGTGCCAGCAGCTTGGGTCGCCTAGCGGGAGGTAATGAGCAGTTCTTC. Its protein is CASSLGRLAGGNEQFF. The chain recombines TRBV5-6 with TRBJ2-1, with 11 bases lining up with TRBD2. This CDR3 is built from 16 residues. V gave up 0 bases and J gave up 7 bases; unmatched junction bases: 6. The germline CDR1 and CDR2 sequences are SGHDT and YYEEEE.

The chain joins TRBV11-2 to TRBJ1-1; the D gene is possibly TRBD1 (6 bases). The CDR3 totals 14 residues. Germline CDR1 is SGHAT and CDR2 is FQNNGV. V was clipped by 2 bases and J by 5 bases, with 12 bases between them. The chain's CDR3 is CASSLRGAGTEAFF. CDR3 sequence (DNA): TGTGCCAGCAGCTTACGGGGGGCGGGGACTGAAGCTTTCTTT.

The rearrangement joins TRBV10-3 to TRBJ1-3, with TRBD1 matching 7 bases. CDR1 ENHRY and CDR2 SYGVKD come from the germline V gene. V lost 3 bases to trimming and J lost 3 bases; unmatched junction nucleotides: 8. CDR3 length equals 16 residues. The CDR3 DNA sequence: TGTGCCATCAGTGAAAGAGGGGGCGCGAATGGAAACACCATATATTTT. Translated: CAISERGGANGNTIYF.

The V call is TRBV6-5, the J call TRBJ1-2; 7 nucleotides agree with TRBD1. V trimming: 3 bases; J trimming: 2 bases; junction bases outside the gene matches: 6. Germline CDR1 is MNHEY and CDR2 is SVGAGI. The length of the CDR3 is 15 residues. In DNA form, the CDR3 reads TGTGCCAGCAGTTATTCCAGGGGGAGAAACTATGGCTACACCTTC. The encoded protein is CASSYSRGRNYGYTF.

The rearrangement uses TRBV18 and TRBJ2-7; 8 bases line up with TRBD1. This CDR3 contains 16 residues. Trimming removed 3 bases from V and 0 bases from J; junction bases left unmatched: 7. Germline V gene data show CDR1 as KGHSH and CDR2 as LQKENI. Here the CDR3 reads CASSPQGAVSSYEQYF. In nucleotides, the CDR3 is TGTGCCAGCTCACCGCAGGGGGCAGTTAGCTCCTACGAGCAGTACTTC.

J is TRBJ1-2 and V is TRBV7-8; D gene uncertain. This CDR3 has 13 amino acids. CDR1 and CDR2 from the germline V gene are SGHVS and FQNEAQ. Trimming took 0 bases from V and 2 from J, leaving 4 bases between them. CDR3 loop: CASSLAGNYGYTF. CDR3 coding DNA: TGTGCCAGCAGCTTAGCAGGGAACTATGGCTACACCTTC. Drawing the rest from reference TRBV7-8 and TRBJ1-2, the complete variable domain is GAGVSQSPRYKVAKRGQDVALRCDPISGHVSLFWYQQALGQGPEFLTYFQNEAQLDKSGLPSDRFFAERPEGSVSTLKIQRTQQEDSAVYLCASSLAGNYGYTFGSGTRLTVV.

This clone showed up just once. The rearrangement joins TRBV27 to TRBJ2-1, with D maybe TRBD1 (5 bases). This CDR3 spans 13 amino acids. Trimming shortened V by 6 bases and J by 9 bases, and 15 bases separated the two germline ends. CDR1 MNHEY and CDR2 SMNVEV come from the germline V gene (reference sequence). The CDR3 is CASRMLGLVEQFF. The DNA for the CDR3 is TGTGCCAGCAGGATGCTGGGGCTGGTTGAGCAGTTCTTC.

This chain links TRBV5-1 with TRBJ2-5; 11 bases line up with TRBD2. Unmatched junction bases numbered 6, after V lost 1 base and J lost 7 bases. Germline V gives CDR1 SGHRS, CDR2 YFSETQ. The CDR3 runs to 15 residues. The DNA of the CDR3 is TGCGCCAGCAGCTTGACTAGCGGGAGTGAAGGGACCCAGTACTTC. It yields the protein CASSLTSGSEGTQYF.

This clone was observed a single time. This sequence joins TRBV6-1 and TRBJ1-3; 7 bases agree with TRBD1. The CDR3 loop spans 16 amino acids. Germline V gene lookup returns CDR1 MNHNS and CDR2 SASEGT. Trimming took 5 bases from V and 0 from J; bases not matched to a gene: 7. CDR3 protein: CASSKGQENSGNTIYF. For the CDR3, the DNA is TGTGCCAGCAGTAAAGGACAGGAAAACTCTGGAAACACCATATATTTT.

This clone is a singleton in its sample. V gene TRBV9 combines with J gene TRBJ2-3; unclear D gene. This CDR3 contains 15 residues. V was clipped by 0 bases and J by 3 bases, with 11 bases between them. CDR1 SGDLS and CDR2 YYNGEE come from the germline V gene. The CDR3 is CASSVAVASTDTQYF. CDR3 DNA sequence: TGTGCCAGCAGCGTAGCTGTGGCCTCAACAGATACGCAGTATTTT.

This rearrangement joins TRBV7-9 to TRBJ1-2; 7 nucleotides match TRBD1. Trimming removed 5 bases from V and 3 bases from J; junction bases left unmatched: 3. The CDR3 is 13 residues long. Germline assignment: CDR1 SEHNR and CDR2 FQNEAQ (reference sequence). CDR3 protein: CASSPGTDYGYTF. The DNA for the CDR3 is TGTGCCAGCAGCCCCGGGACAGACTATGGCTACACCTTC.

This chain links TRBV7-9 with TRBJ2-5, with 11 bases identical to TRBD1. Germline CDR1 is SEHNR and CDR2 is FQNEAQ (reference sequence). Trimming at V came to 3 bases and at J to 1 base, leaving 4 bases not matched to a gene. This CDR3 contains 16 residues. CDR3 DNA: TGTGCCAGCAGCTTTCGGGACAGGGGGAGCCAAGAGACCCAGTACTTC. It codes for CASSFRDRGSQETQYF.

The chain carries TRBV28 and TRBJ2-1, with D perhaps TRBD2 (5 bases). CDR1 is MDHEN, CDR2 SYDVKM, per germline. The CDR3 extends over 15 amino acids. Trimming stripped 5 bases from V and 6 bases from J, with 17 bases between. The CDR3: CASSDYLGRGNEQFF. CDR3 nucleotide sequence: TGTGCCAGCAGTGACTATCTGGGGAGAGGCAATGAGCAGTTCTTC.

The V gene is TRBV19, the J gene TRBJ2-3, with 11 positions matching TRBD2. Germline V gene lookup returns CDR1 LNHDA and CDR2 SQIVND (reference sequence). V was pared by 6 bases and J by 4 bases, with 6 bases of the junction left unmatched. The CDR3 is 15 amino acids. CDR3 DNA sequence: TGTGCCAGTAGCCTACTACTAGCGGGAGCAGATACGCAGTATTTT. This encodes CASSLLLAGADTQYF.